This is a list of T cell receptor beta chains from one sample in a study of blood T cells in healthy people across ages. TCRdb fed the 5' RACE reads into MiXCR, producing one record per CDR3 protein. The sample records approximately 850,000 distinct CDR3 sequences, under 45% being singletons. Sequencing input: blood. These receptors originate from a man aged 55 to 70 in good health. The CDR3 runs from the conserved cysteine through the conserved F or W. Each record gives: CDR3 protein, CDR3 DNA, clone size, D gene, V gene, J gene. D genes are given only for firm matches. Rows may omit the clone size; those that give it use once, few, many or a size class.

CDR3 protein: CASRDTGAGELFF
CDR3 DNA: TGTGCCAGCAGAGATACGGGGGCCGGGGAGCTGTTTTTT
clone size: NA
D gene: NA
V gene: TRBV7-2
J gene: TRBJ2-2

CDR3 protein: CASSPRQGAEETQYF
CDR3 DNA: TGTGCCAGCAGTCCGAGACAGGGGGCGGAGGAGACCCAGTACTTC
clone size: NA
D gene: TRBD1
V gene: TRBV6-5
J gene: TRBJ2-5

CDR3 protein: CASSSGQGGEQYF
CDR3 DNA: TGTGCCAGCAGTTCCGGACAGGGTGGGGAGCAGTACTTC
clone size: many
D gene: TRBD1
V gene: TRBV6-6
J gene: TRBJ2-5

CDR3 protein: CASSSRRIRTGYNEQYF
CDR3 DNA: TGTGCCAGCAGCTCTAGAAGGATTCGGACAGGCTACAATGAGCAGTACTTC
clone size: NA
D gene: TRBD1
V gene: TRBV7-9
J gene: TRBJ2-5

CDR3 protein: CASSPRQNLNYGYTF
CDR3 DNA: TGTGCCAGCAGCCCCCGACAGAATCTTAACTATGGCTACACCTTC
clone size: NA
D gene: NA
V gene: TRBV7-8
J gene: TRBJ1-2

CDR3 protein: CVSSQDVGNSPLHF
CDR3 DNA: TGCGTCAGCAGTCAAGACGTGGGGAATTCACCCCTCCACTTT
clone size: NA
D gene: NA
V gene: TRBV4-3
J gene: TRBJ1-6

CDR3 protein: CASSVERGLANTEAFF
CDR3 DNA: TGTGCCAGCAGCGTAGAACGGGGTTTGGCGAACACTGAAGCTTTCTTT
clone size: NA
D gene: NA
V gene: TRBV9
J gene: TRBJ1-1

CDR3 protein: CASSYTRQGKYEQYF
CDR3 DNA: TGTGCCAGCAGTTACACCCGACAGGGCAAATACGAGCAGTACTTC
clone size: NA
D gene: TRBD1
V gene: TRBV6-2/TRBV6-3
J gene: TRBJ2-7

CDR3 protein: CACSDGTGTSGVYNEQFF
CDR3 DNA: TGTGCCTGCAGTGATGGCACCGGGACTAGCGGGGTCTACAATGAGCAGTTCTTC
clone size: NA
D gene: TRBD2
V gene: TRBV25-1
J gene: TRBJ2-1

CDR3 protein: CSARRGSFSPGYTF
CDR3 DNA: TGCAGTGCTAGAAGGGGGAGCTTTAGTCCTGGCTACACCTTC
clone size: NA
D gene: NA
V gene: TRBV20-1
J gene: TRBJ1-2

CDR3 protein: CASSLGGTGGSVGYTF
CDR3 DNA: TGTGCCAGCAGTTTGGGTGGGACAGGGGGCTCCGTTGGCTACACCTTC
clone size: NA
D gene: TRBD1
V gene: TRBV12-3/TRBV12-4
J gene: TRBJ1-2

CDR3 protein: CASSYGVKNSPLHF
CDR3 DNA: TGTGCCAGCAGCTACGGCGTCAAGAATTCACCCCTCCACTTT
clone size: NA
D gene: NA
V gene: TRBV11-2
J gene: TRBJ1-6

CDR3 protein: CASSGLAGVNEQYF
CDR3 DNA: TGTGCCAGCAGCGGACTAGCGGGGGTCAATGAGCAGTACTTC
clone size: NA
D gene: TRBD2
V gene: TRBV3-1
J gene: TRBJ2-5

CDR3 protein: CSARGRNQPQHF
CDR3 DNA: TGCAGTGCTAGGGGAAGGAATCAGCCCCAGCATTTT
clone size: few
D gene: NA
V gene: TRBV20-1
J gene: TRBJ1-5

CDR3 protein: CASSPAGVTQYF
CDR3 DNA: TGTGCCAGCAGTCCGGCTGGCGTGACCCAGTACTTC
clone size: few
D gene: NA
V gene: TRBV6-6
J gene: TRBJ2-5

CDR3 protein: CASSPGTALRKLFF
CDR3 DNA: TGTGCCAGCAGTCCCGGGACAGCCCTTCGAAAACTGTTTTTT
clone size: few
D gene: TRBD1
V gene: TRBV16
J gene: TRBJ1-4

CDR3 protein: CASSQDPMRGGREQFF
CDR3 DNA: TGTGCCAGCAGCCAAGACCCTATGCGGGGGGGCCGAGAGCAGTTCTTC
clone size: NA
D gene: TRBD2
V gene: TRBV3-1
J gene: TRBJ2-1

CDR3 protein: CASSPLRTDGYTF
CDR3 DNA: TGTGCCAGCAGCCCACTCAGGACAGATGGCTACACCTTC
clone size: NA
D gene: NA
V gene: TRBV12-3/TRBV12-4
J gene: TRBJ1-2

CDR3 protein: CASSQTGYNEQFF
CDR3 DNA: TGTGCCAGCAGCCAGACAGGATACAATGAGCAGTTCTTC
clone size: many
D gene: NA
V gene: TRBV3-1
J gene: TRBJ2-1

CDR3 protein: CSARLGQSSNQPQHF
CDR3 DNA: TGCAGTGCTAGATTGGGCCAGAGTAGCAATCAGCCCCAGCATTTT
clone size: few
D gene: NA
V gene: TRBV20-1
J gene: TRBJ1-5

CDR3 protein: CASSYLSDSNYGYTF
CDR3 DNA: TGTGCCAGCAGTTACCTAAGTGACAGCAACTATGGCTACACCTTC
clone size: NA
D gene: NA
V gene: TRBV6-6
J gene: TRBJ1-2

CDR3 protein: CASSLIRWRNEQFF
CDR3 DNA: TGTGCCAGCAGCTTAATAAGGTGGCGTAATGAGCAGTTCTTC
clone size: NA
D gene: NA
V gene: TRBV11-2
J gene: TRBJ2-1

CDR3 protein: CSAADRETEAFF
CDR3 DNA: TGCAGTGCTGCTGACAGGGAAACTGAAGCTTTCTTT
clone size: once
D gene: TRBD1
V gene: TRBV20-1
J gene: TRBJ1-1

CDR3 protein: CATSDLRGDGQYF
CDR3 DNA: TGTGCCACCAGTGATTTGCGAGGGGACGGGCAGTACTTC
clone size: NA
D gene: NA
V gene: TRBV24-1
J gene: TRBJ2-4

CDR3 protein: CASRTGNIQYF
CDR3 DNA: TGTGCCAGCCGGACCGGGAACATTCAGTACTTC
clone size: NA
D gene: NA
V gene: TRBV7-2
J gene: TRBJ2-4

CDR3 protein: CSARDGAWEKLFF
CDR3 DNA: TGCAGTGCTAGAGATGGGGCCTGGGAAAAACTGTTTTTT
clone size: NA
D gene: NA
V gene: TRBV20-1
J gene: TRBJ1-4

CDR3 protein: CASSLSIGSTQYF
CDR3 DNA: TGTGCCAGCAGCTTATCAATTGGAAGTACGCAGTATTTT
clone size: NA
D gene: NA
V gene: TRBV7-2
J gene: TRBJ2-3

CDR3 protein: CASSFWTGGLETQYF
CDR3 DNA: TGTGCCAGCAGTTTCTGGACAGGGGGCTTGGAGACCCAGTACTTC
clone size: NA
D gene: TRBD1
V gene: TRBV12-3/TRBV12-4
J gene: TRBJ2-5

CDR3 protein: CASSQDSLTSGDYEQYF
CDR3 DNA: TGCGCCAGCAGCCAAGATTCCCTGACTAGCGGAGATTACGAGCAGTACTTC
clone size: few
D gene: TRBD2
V gene: TRBV4-3
J gene: TRBJ2-7

CDR3 protein: CAISESRGLPLHF
CDR3 DNA: TGTGCCATCAGTGAGTCGAGGGGTCTTCCCCTCCACTTT
clone size: NA
D gene: NA
V gene: TRBV10-3
J gene: TRBJ1-6

CDR3 protein: CASSSCMGTDTQYF
CDR3 DNA: TGTGCCAGCAGCTCGTGCATGGGAACAGATACGCAGTATTTT
clone size: NA
D gene: NA
V gene: TRBV7-2
J gene: TRBJ2-3

CDR3 protein: CSARGNSNQPQHF
CDR3 DNA: TGCAGTGCTAGGGGTAATAGCAATCAGCCCCAGCATTTT
clone size: NA
D gene: NA
V gene: TRBV20-1
J gene: TRBJ1-5

CDR3 protein: CATSRGGSYNEQFF
CDR3 DNA: TGTGCCACCAGTCGGGGAGGCTCCTACAATGAGCAGTTCTTC
clone size: few
D gene: NA
V gene: TRBV24-1
J gene: TRBJ2-1

CDR3 protein: CASRSGTGGNQETQYF
CDR3 DNA: TGCGCCAGCAGATCCGGGACAGGGGGAAACCAAGAGACCCAGTACTTC
clone size: few
D gene: TRBD1
V gene: TRBV5-1
J gene: TRBJ2-5

CDR3 protein: CASSVEGGHYGYTF
CDR3 DNA: TGTGCCAGCAGCGTAGAGGGAGGGCACTATGGCTACACCTTC
clone size: NA
D gene: NA
V gene: TRBV7-2
J gene: TRBJ1-2

CDR3 protein: CATRVRGWTEAFF
CDR3 DNA: TGTGCCACCAGAGTTCGGGGGTGGACTGAAGCTTTCTTT
clone size: few
D gene: NA
V gene: TRBV21-1
J gene: TRBJ1-1

CDR3 protein: CSASLRGKSIQYF
CDR3 DNA: TGCAGTGCTAGTCTACGGGGGAAAAGTATTCAGTACTTC
clone size: NA
D gene: NA
V gene: TRBV20-1
J gene: TRBJ2-4